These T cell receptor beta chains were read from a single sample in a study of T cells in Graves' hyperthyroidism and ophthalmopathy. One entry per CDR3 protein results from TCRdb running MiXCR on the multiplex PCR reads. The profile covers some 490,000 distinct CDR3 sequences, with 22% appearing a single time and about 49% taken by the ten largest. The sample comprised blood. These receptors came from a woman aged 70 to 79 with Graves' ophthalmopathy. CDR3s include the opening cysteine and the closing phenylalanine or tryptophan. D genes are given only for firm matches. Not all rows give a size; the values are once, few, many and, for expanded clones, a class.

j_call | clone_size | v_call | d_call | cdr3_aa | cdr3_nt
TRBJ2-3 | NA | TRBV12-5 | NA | CASVRGSTDTQYF | TGTGCTAGTGTCCGTGGGAGCACAGATACGCAGTATTTT
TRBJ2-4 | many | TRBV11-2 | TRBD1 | CASSLLGTGKNIQYF | TGTGCCAGCAGCCTCCTAGGGACAGGAAAAAACATTCAGTACTTC
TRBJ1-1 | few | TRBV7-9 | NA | CASSLAGVLNTEAFF | TGTGCCAGCAGCTTAGCGGGGGTTTTGAACACTGAAGCTTTCTTT
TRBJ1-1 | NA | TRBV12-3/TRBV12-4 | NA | CASKFAVNTEAFF | TGTGCCAGCAAGTTTGCGGTGAACACTGAAGCTTTCTTT
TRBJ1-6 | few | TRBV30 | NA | CAWSDAGNSPLHF | TGTGCCTGGAGTGATGCAGGGAATTCACCCCTCCACTTT
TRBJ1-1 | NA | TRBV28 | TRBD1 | CASRNYQGANTEAFF | TGTGCCAGCAGGAACTATCAGGGGGCGAACACTGAAGCTTTCTTT
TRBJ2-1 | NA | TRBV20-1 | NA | CSAPGGGGRYNEQFF | TGCAGTGCCCCAGGGGGGGGAGGACGCTACAATGAGCAGTTCTTC
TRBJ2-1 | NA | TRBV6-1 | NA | CASTLDGYNEQFF | TGTGCCAGCACCCTCGATGGGTACAATGAGCAGTTCTTC
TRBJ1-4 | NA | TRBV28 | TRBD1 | CASSQGAGNEKLFF | TGTGCCAGCAGCCAGGGGGCGGGTAATGAAAAACTGTTTTTT
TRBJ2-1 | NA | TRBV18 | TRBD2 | CASSPPGTSGRAVEQFF | TGTGCCAGCTCACCGCCCGGGACTAGCGGGAGGGCCGTAGAGCAGTTCTTC
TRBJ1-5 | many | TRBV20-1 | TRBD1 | CSARLTGGAGNQPQHF | TGCAGTGCTAGGTTAACAGGGGGCGCCGGCAATCAGCCCCAGCATTTT
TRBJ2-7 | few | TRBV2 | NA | CASNLGVYEQYF | TGTGCCAGCAATTTGGGGGTCTACGAGCAGTACTTC
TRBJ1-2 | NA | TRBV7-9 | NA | CASSLVSGFHGYTF | TGTGCCAGCAGCTTAGTGTCCGGGTTCCATGGCTACACCTTC
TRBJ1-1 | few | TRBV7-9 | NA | CASSSSIQGPAFF | TGTGCCAGCAGCTCTTCGATCCAGGGGCCAGCTTTCTTT
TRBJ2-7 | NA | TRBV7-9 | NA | CASSQLGPPYEQYF | TGTGCCAGCAGCCAATTGGGACCTCCCTACGAGCAGTACTTC
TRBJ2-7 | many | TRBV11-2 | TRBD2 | CASSARTSGLYEQYF | TGTGCCAGCAGCGCACGGACTAGCGGGCTTTACGAGCAGTACTTC
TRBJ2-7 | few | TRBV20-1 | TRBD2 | CSAILAGGPYEQYF | TGCAGTGCTATATTAGCGGGAGGGCCCTACGAGCAGTACTTC
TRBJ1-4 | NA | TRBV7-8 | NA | CASSLRRMAANEKLFF | TGTGCCAGCAGCTTAAGGCGAATGGCAGCTAATGAAAAACTGTTTTTT
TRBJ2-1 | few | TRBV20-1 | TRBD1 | CSEQGYSYNEQFF | TGCAGTGAACAGGGGTACTCCTACAATGAGCAGTTCTTC
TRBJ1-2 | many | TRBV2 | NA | CASSEDGSSPNYGYTF | TGTGCCAGCAGTGAAGACGGGAGTTCGCCTAACTATGGCTACACCTTC
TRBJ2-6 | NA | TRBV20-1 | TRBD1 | CSASGGPGANVLTF | TGCAGTGCTTCAGGGGGCCCTGGGGCCAACGTCCTGACTTTC
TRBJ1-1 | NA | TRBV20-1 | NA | CSARDLSNLSAFF | TGCAGTGCTAGAGACCTCAGCAACTTGTCAGCTTTCTTT
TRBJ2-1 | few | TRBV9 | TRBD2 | CASSVIGTSGSLGYNEQFF | TGTGCCAGCAGCGTGATAGGGACTAGCGGGAGTCTAGGGTACAATGAGCAGTTCTTC
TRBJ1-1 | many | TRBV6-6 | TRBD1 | CASSYFDRVRRRTEAFF | TGTGCCAGCAGTTACTTCGACAGGGTGAGGAGAAGGACTGAAGCTTTCTTT
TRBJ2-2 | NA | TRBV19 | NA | CASSARRSGELFF | TGTGCCAGTAGTGCTCGAAGGTCCGGGGAGCTGTTTTTT
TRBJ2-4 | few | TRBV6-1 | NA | CASRRQKAKNIQYF | TGTGCCAGCAGACGTCAGAAGGCCAAAAACATTCAGTACTTC
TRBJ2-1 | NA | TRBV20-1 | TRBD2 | CSASLGLAGGNEQFF | TGCAGTGCTAGTCTGGGACTAGCGGGAGGAAATGAGCAGTTCTTC
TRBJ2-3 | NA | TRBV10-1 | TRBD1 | CASTRQGSSTDTQYF | TGCGCCAGCACCAGACAGGGATCTAGCACAGATACGCAGTATTTT
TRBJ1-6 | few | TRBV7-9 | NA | CASSAGSGDGNSPLHF | TGTGCCAGCAGCGCCGGGTCAGGTGATGGAAATTCACCCCTCCACTTT
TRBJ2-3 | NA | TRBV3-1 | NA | CASSAANTQYF | TGTGCCAGCTCAGCAGCGAATACGCAGTATTTT
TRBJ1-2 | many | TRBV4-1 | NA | CASSQETGRNYGYTF | TGCGCCAGCAGCCAAGAAACAGGCCGTAACTATGGCTACACCTTC
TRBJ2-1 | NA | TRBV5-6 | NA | CASSLYLRGVYNEQFF | TGTGCCAGCAGCTTGTACCTAAGGGGAGTTTACAATGAGCAGTTCTTC
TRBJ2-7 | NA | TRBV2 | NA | CASSEGGQVNYEQYF | TGTGCCAGCAGTGAGGGAGGACAGGTAAACTACGAGCAGTACTTC
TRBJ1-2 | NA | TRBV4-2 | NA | CASSQDWFYGYTF | TGTGCCAGCAGCCAAGATTGGTTCTATGGCTACACCTTC
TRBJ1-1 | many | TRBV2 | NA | CASSTPENSREAFF | TGTGCCAGCAGTACCCCAGAGAACTCGCGTGAAGCTTTCTTT
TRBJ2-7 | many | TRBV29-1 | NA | CSVAIAGKDYEQYF | TGCAGCGTTGCCATCGCAGGGAAGGACTACGAGCAGTACTTC
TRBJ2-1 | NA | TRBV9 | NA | CASSVEVQTYNEQFF | TGTGCCAGCAGCGTAGAAGTACAGACCTACAATGAGCAGTTCTTC
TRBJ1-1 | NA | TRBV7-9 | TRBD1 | CASSVMGQTEAFF | TGTGCCAGCAGCGTCATGGGACAGACTGAAGCTTTCTTT
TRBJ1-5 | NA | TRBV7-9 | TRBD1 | CASSFPPGQGAPGFNQPQHF | TGTGCCAGCAGCTTCCCTCCGGGACAGGGGGCTCCGGGTTTCAATCAGCCCCAGCATTTT
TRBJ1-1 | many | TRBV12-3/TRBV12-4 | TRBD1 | CASSFSSGQSRAFF | TGTGCCAGCAGTTTTTCCTCGGGACAGAGTAGAGCTTTCTTT
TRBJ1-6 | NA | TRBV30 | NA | CAWTRDSASPLHF | TGTGCCTGGACTAGGGACTCAGCTTCACCCCTCCACTTT
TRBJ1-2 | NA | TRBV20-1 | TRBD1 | CSAVPIPGLPGGQYGYTF | TGCAGTGCCGTTCCAATCCCGGGACTGCCGGGGGGACAGTATGGCTACACCTTC
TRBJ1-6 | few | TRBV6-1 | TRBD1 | CASSEGQGNSPLHF | TGTGCCAGCAGTGAGGGACAGGGAAATTCACCCCTCCACTTT
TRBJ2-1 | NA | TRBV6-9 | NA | CASSSARSQQGWLGNEQFF | TGTGCCAGCAGTTCAGCCCGATCCCAACAGGGCTGGTTGGGTAATGAGCAGTTCTTC
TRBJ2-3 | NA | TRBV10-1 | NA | CASSEFGPDTQYF | TGCGCCAGCAGTGAGTTCGGGCCAGATACGCAGTATTTT
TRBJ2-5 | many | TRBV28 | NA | CASSLRSYETQYF | TGTGCCAGCAGCTTGCGAAGTTACGAGACCCAGTACTTC
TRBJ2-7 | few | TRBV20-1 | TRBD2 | CATGTNSYEQYF | TGCGCGACCGGGACTAACTCCTACGAGCAGTACTTC
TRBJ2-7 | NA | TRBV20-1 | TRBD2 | CSAPGRGFPYEQYF | TGCAGTGCGCCCGGGCGGGGGTTCCCCTACGAGCAGTACTTC
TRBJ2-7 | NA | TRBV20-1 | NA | CSARVPNEQYF | TGCAGTGCTAGAGTTCCGAACGAGCAGTACTTC
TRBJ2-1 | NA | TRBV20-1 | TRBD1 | CSAWTGRNEQFF | TGCAGTGCTTGGACAGGGAGGAATGAGCAGTTCTTC
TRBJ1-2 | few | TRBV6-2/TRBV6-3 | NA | CASNSGQGWGYTF | TGTGCCAGCAATTCCGGCCAGGGATGGGGCTACACCTTC
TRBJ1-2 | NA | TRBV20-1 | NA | CSARAQADYRYTF | TGCAGTGCTAGAGCACAGGCTGACTACCGCTACACCTTC
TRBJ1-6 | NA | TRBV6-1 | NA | CASSETRSYNSPLHF | TGTGCCAGCAGTGAAACTCGATCCTATAATTCACCCCTCCACTTT